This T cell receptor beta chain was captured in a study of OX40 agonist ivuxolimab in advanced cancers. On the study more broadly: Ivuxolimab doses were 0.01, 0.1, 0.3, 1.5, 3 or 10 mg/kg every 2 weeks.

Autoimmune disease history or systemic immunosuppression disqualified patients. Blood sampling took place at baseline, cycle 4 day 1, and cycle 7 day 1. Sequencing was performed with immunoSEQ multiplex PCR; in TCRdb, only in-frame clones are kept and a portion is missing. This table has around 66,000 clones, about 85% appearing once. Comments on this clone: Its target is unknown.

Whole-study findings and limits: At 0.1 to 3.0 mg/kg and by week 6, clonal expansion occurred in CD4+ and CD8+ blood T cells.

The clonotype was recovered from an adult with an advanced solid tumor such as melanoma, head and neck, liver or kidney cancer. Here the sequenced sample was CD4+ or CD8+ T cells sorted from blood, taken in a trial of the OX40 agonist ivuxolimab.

CDR3 in DNA: TGTGCCAGTAGTGTCTTACCGGGACAGGGTAAAAACATTCAGTACTTC. Translated, it gives CASSVLPGQGKNIQYF. The chain is built from TRBV19 and TRBJ2-4, with 9 bases matching TRBD1. With 5 bases clipped from V and 4 bases from J, the junction kept 9 bases outside the gene matches. The CDR3 is 16 residues long. Germline-derived CDR1 and CDR2 are LNHDA and SQIVND (reference sequence).